Detailed here is one T cell receptor (beta chain). The sample originates from a study of control samples from healthy donors and cancer patients. Trimming stripped 5 bases from V and 4 bases from J, with 18 bases between. The CDR3 runs to 16 residues. The germline V gene has CDR1 LNHDA and CDR2 SQIVND (reference sequence). TCRdb's table, derived via immunoSEQ multiplex PCR, lists solely in-frame clones and lacks some. The sample comprises over 150,000 clones, roughly 94% of which are singletons, and 14% rests with the top ten. The clonotype was recovered from a man aged 60 to 69 with colorectal cancer. The rearrangement joins TRBV19 to TRBJ2-1; D is perhaps TRBD2 (6 bases). Sequences were obtained from PBMCs. The CDR3 DNA sequence: TGTGCCAGTAGTCTCCCTTACAGCGGGTCGTACAATGAGCAGTTCTTC. This translates into CASSLPYSGSYNEQFF.